The T cell receptor (beta chain) described here comes from a study of identifying expanded T cells in peripheral blood. Notes on the study in general: Roughly two-week clone count variance significantly increased as total template count grew. Differentially abundant clones: about 1.2 between replicates, 15 to 17 at about two weeks, roughly 18 at four.

This clone showed up just once. The target antigen is unknown. Method: immunoSEQ multiplex PCR; TCRdb's copy keeps in-frame clones and lacks some. This table holds fewer than 60,000 clones, around 82% found once. The CDR3 length is 14 residues. V lost 8 bases to trimming and J lost 7 bases; unmatched junction nucleotides: 7. CDR1 is MNHNS, CDR2 SASEGT, per germline. During the collection period, no donor immune events like infections were recorded. The chain links TRBV6-1 to TRBJ1-6; TRBD1 matches 8 bases. This clonotype was obtained from a person aged 18 to 70 in good health. Sequenced sample: blood. The chain's CDR3 is CASGGQGPNSPLHF. The CDR3 DNA follows: TGTGCCAGCGGAGGACAGGGCCCAAATTCACCCCTCCACTTT.